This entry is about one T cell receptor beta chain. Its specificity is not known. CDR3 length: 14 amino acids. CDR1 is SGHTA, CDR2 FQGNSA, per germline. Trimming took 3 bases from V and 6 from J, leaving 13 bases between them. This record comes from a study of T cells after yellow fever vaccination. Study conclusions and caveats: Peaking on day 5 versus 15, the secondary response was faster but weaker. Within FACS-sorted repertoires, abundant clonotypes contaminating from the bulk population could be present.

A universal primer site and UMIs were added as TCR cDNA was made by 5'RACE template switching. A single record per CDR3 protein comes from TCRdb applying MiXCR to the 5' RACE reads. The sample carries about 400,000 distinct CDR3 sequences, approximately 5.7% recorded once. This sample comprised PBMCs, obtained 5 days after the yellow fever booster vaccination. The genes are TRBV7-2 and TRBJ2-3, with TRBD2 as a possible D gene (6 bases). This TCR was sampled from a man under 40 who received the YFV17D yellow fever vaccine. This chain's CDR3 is CASSLREAGDTQYF. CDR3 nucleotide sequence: TGTGCCAGCAGCTTGCGGGAAGCCGGGGATACGCAGTATTTT.